The sequence of this T cell receptor (beta chain) was determined in a study of STAT5B mutations in CD4+ large granular lymphocyte leukemia. Study observations and caveats: About 25% of private leukemic clonotypes occurred rarely in other patients' non-leukemic repertoires. Compared with healthy controls (2/35), patient top clones favored TRBV06 (8/27). Patient CD4-sorted repertoires stayed more clonal than healthy ones after leukemic-clone removal.

Data came from immunoSEQ multiplex PCR; TCRdb stores just in-frame clones and leaves some out. This repertoire shows about 21,000 clones, over 70% found once; its top ten account for less than 5%. Germline V lookup: CDR1 WSHSY, CDR2 SAAADI. J lost 5 bases, V lost 9 bases, and 9 bases had no gene match. The CDR3 has 15 amino acids. In regard to this clone: The antigen remains unidentified.

Specimen: CD4+ T cells from blood buffy coats. The V call is TRBV10-2, the J call TRBJ2-1, with 11 positions matching TRBD2. The receptor was derived from a human donor in good health. The CDR3 sequence is CASLPRLAGNNEQFF. The DNA of the CDR3 is TGCGCCAGTCTACCCCGACTAGCGGGGAACAATGAGCAGTTCTTC.